These 16 T cell receptor beta chains were all obtained from the same sample, sequenced in a study of blood T cell repertoires in COVID-19. Profiling relied on immunoSEQ multiplex PCR, and the TCRdb table lists in-frame clones only, not all of them. This repertoire shows just under 65,000 clones, approximately 78% found once; its top ten account for 14%. Material for sequencing was peripheral blood. The receptors were sampled from a man in his 60s with COVID-19, enrolled during active disease.

V and J are TRBV20-1 and TRBJ2-1, with D perhaps TRBD1 (6 bases). V was cut by 6 bases and J by 10 bases, with 13 bases left in between. This CDR3 has 11 amino acids. CDR1 and CDR2 from the germline V gene are DFQATT and SNEGSKA (reference sequence). The CDR3 DNA follows: TGCAGTGCGTACAGGGATGGGGAGCAGTTCTTC. Encoded protein: CSAYRDGEQFF.

The chain links TRBV7-3 to TRBJ2-7, with TRBD1 as a possible D gene (6 bases). This CDR3 has 15 amino acids. CDR1 is SGHTA and CDR2 is FQGTGA in the germline V gene. Trimming took 5 bases from V and 5 from J, leaving 19 bases between them. The CDR3 protein is CASSPGIGGHDEQYF. DNA for the CDR3: TGTGCCAGCAGCCCAGGGATTGGGGGCCATGACGAGCAGTACTTC.

This clone was picked up a small number of times. This chain uses TRBV15 with TRBJ2-5, with a possible D match to TRBD1 (5 bases). This CDR3 is built from 15 residues. Germline CDR1 LNHNV, CDR2 YYDKDF (reference sequence). V shed 1 base and J shed 5 bases, with 14 bases lying between them. For the CDR3, the DNA is TGTGCCACCAGCAGAGTCAGGGTCGATCGGGAGACCCAGTACTTC. This sequence encodes CATSRVRVDRETQYF.

This clone was found once. The rearrangement joins TRBV6-1 to TRBJ1-5; TRBD1 is a possible D gene (6 bases). Trimming removed 0 bases from V and 5 bases from J, with 11 bases in between. CDR3 length: 15 residues. The germline CDR1 and CDR2 sequences are MNHNS and SASEGT. CDR3 nucleotides: TGTGCCAGCAGTGAAGCCGGGACAATCCATCAGCCCCAGCATTTT. This codes for CASSEAGTIHQPQHF.

The rearrangement joins TRBV19 to TRBJ2-1, with D possibly matching TRBD2 (7 bases). The V end lost 5 bases, the J end lost 8 bases, and 19 bases lay between the germline ends. Germline assignment: CDR1 LNHDA and CDR2 SQIVND (reference sequence). The CDR3 has 15 amino acids. The DNA of the CDR3 is TGTGCCAGTAGTGCCCGGGGGGCTTACAGGGATGAGCAGTTCTTC. Its translation is CASSARGAYRDEQFF.

Here the CDR3 DNA reads TGCAGCGGGACTAGCGGGGTCTACAATGAGCAGTTCTTC. This encodes CSGTSGVYNEQFF. The chain couples TRBV29-1 to TRBJ2-1, with 12 bases fitting TRBD2. The CDR3 is made up of 13 amino acids. V was pared by 7 bases and J by 3 bases, with 1 base of the junction left unmatched. Germline V gene lookup returns CDR1 SQVTM and CDR2 ANQGSEA.

By share, this clone counts as medium-sized. V and J are TRBV6-5 and TRBJ2-7; a possible D gene is TRBD1 (6 bases). The V gene lost 6 bases and the J gene lost 7 bases, with 19 bases spanning the gap. Per the germline V gene, CDR1 is MNHEY and CDR2 is SVGAGI. The CDR3 loop spans 14 amino acids. The CDR3 DNA reads as TGTGCCAGCAGCCCCTATTCGACAGGTAATGAGCAGTACTTC. Its protein is CASSPYSTGNEQYF.

This clone has a handful of counts. V is TRBV12-5 and J is TRBJ2-7; no definite D call. V was cut by 0 bases and J by 7 bases, with 10 bases left in between. Germline V gives CDR1 LGHNT, CDR2 FRNRAP. The CDR3 sequence is 13 residues long. CDR3 protein: CASGLVSGWEQYF. For the CDR3, the DNA is TGTGCTAGTGGTTTGGTCTCAGGTTGGGAGCAGTACTTC.

This rearrangement joins TRBV5-1 to TRBJ2-2; TRBD2 matches 10 bases. Germline V CDR1 and CDR2: SGHRS, YFSETQ. The ends lost 6 bases at V and 3 bases at J; junction bases unmatched: 5. This CDR3 is 15 amino acids long. CDR3 amino acids: CASNERGGHTGELFF. In DNA, the CDR3 is TGCGCCAGCAATGAGCGGGGGGGCCACACCGGGGAGCTGTTTTTT.

This chain joins TRBV5-1 and TRBJ1-3; 7 bases fit TRBD1. The CDR3 sequence is 17 residues long. The germline gives CDR1 SGHRS, CDR2 YFSETQ. The V gene end was trimmed by 1 base and the J gene end by 1 base; junction bases not matched to a gene: 8. Written as DNA, the CDR3 is TGCGCCAGCAGCTTGAGGGACAGCCTCCATTCTGGAAACACCATATATTTT. Encoded protein: CASSLRDSLHSGNTIYF.

V and J are TRBV27 and TRBJ2-7; 11 bases are shared with TRBD1. CDR3 length: 15 residues. Per germline, CDR1 MNHEY and CDR2 SMNVEV (reference sequence). J lost 2 bases, V lost 2 bases, and 2 bases had no gene match. The CDR3 DNA sequence: TGTGCCAGCAGTTTAGGGACAGGGGGGGCCTACGAGCAGTACTTC. It is translated as CASSLGTGGAYEQYF.

The rearrangement links TRBV28 to TRBJ2-5, with D perhaps matching TRBD2 (6 bases). Germline V CDR1 and CDR2: MDHEN, SYDVKM. This CDR3 comprises 12 residues. The V end lost 8 bases, the J end lost 4 bases, and 11 bases lay between the germline ends. The DNA for the CDR3 is TGTGCCAGCGCGGGATCCGGAGAGACCCAGTACTTC. Translation gives CASAGSGETQYF.

The rearrangement links TRBV11-3 to TRBJ1-3; TRBD1 matches 8 bases. The V gene end was trimmed by 5 bases and the J gene end by 8 bases; junction bases not matched to a gene: 8. Germline CDR1 reads SGHNT; CDR2 reads YENEEA. The CDR3 has 14 amino acids. The CDR3: CASSRQGRSDTIYF. The CDR3 region has the DNA TGTGCCAGCAGCAGACAGGGGAGGTCGGACACCATATATTTT. Filled out from reference TRBV11-3 and TRBJ1-3, the complete variable domain reads EAGVVQSPRYKIIEKKQPVAFWCNPISGHNTLYWYLQNLGQGPELLIRYENEEAVDDSQLPKDRFSAERLKGVDSTLKIQPAELGDSAVYLCASSRQGRSDTIYFGEGSWLTVV.

This clone has more than one count but fewer than ten. J is TRBJ2-3 and V is TRBV28; 10 bases agree with TRBD2. CDR3 length equals 15 residues. V gave up 4 bases and J gave up 6 bases; unmatched junction bases: 7. Germline loops: CDR1 MDHEN, CDR2 SYDVKM. The CDR3 sequence is CASSSPTSGIDTQYF. The CDR3 DNA is TGTGCCAGCAGTTCCCCTACTAGCGGGATTGATACGCAGTATTTT.

V is TRBV3-1 (or the pseudogene TRBV3-2) and J is TRBJ2-7; D gene unclear. V was cut by 1 base and J by 7 bases, with 8 bases left in between. This CDR3 is 12 amino acids long. CDR1 is LGHDT and CDR2 is YNNKEL in the germline V gene (reference sequence). For the CDR3, the DNA is TGTGCCAGCAGCCAAGCGGCAGGTGAGCAGTACTTC. This codes for CASSQAAGEQYF.

This chain connects TRBV2 to TRBJ1-2, with TRBD1 matching over 8 bases. Germline V CDR1 and CDR2: SNHLY, FYNNEI. V dropped 5 bases and J dropped 7; count of bases not matched to a gene: 9. This CDR3 has 14 residues. The CDR3 is CASSPRTGNGGYTF. CDR3 bases: TGTGCCAGCAGTCCGAGGACAGGGAACGGTGGCTACACCTTC. Combining the CDR3 with reference TRBV2 and TRBJ1-2 gives the whole variable domain EPEVTQTPSHQVTQMGQEVILRCVPISNHLYFYWYRQILGQKVEFLVSFYNNEISEKSEIFDDQFSVERPDGSNFTLKIRSTKLEDSAMYFCASSPRTGNGGYTFGSGTRLTVV.